The rows below give T cell receptor beta chains drawn from one sample of a study of blood T cell repertoires in COVID-19. Profiling relied on immunoSEQ multiplex PCR, and the TCRdb table lists in-frame clones only, not all of them. The table includes roughly 200,000 clones, about nine tenths detected once. The sequenced sample consisted of peripheral blood. The receptors here all came from a man aged 18-30 years with active or convalescent COVID-19. Each CDR3 is given with its conserved first and last residue. The order of the fields is CDR3 protein, CDR3 DNA, V gene, CDR3 length, J gene, D gene. A D gene is named only where the DNA matches it firmly.

cdr3_aa: CASSSRGQVTGELFF; cdr3_nt: TGTGCCAGCTCGTCTAGGGGGCAGGTCACCGGGGAGCTGTTTTTT; v_call: TRBV18; cdr3_length: 15; j_call: TRBJ2-2; d_call: TRBD1
cdr3_aa: CASSPDSYGYTF; cdr3_nt: TGTGCCAGTAGCCCAGACAGCTATGGCTACACCTTC; v_call: TRBV19; cdr3_length: 12; j_call: TRBJ1-2; d_call: .
cdr3_aa: CASTSTEFYGYTF; cdr3_nt: TGTGCCAGTACCTCGACAGAATTCTATGGCTACACCTTC; v_call: TRBV19; cdr3_length: 13; j_call: TRBJ1-2; d_call: .
cdr3_aa: CASSSRLAGIPNNEQFF; cdr3_nt: TGTGCCAGCAGTTCACGACTAGCGGGAATTCCGAACAATGAGCAGTTCTTC; v_call: TRBV28; cdr3_length: 17; j_call: TRBJ2-1; d_call: TRBD2
cdr3_aa: CASRTSDRGNEQFF; cdr3_nt: TGTGCCAGCAGGACTAGTGACAGGGGCAATGAGCAGTTCTTC; v_call: TRBV6-5; cdr3_length: 14; j_call: TRBJ2-1; d_call: TRBD1
cdr3_aa: CASSQGLAGHNEQFF; cdr3_nt: TGCGCCAGCAGCCAAGGACTAGCGGGCCACAATGAGCAGTTCTTC; v_call: TRBV4-1; cdr3_length: 15; j_call: TRBJ2-1; d_call: TRBD2
cdr3_aa: CASSYSIMGQGYNEQFF; cdr3_nt: TGTGCCAGCAGTTACTCGATTATGGGACAGGGCTACAATGAGCAGTTCTTC; v_call: TRBV6-2/TRBV6-3; cdr3_length: 17; j_call: TRBJ2-1; d_call: TRBD1
cdr3_aa: CASSFGGSDEQYF; cdr3_nt: TGCGCCAGCAGCTTTGGCGGGAGTGACGAGCAGTACTTC; v_call: TRBV5-1; cdr3_length: 13; j_call: TRBJ2-7; d_call: TRBD2
cdr3_aa: CASSRNGGELFF; cdr3_nt: TGTGCCAGCAGCCGAAACGGCGGGGAGCTGTTTTTT; v_call: TRBV27; cdr3_length: 12; j_call: TRBJ2-2; d_call: .
cdr3_aa: CASSVGGLDTGELFF; cdr3_nt: TGTGCCAGCAGCGTAGGAGGGTTAGACACCGGGGAGCTGTTTTTT; v_call: TRBV6-5; cdr3_length: 15; j_call: TRBJ2-2; d_call: .
cdr3_aa: CASSIKDRDYEQYF; cdr3_nt: TGTGCCAGTAGTATAAAGGACAGGGACTACGAGCAGTACTTC; v_call: TRBV19; cdr3_length: 14; j_call: TRBJ2-7; d_call: TRBD1